These T cell receptor beta chains were read from a single sample in a study of T cell responses to AZD1222 COVID-19 vaccine. The table came from immunoSEQ multiplex PCR; TCRdb's copy has only in-frame clones and leaves some out. The table shows 180,000 or so clones, with about 89% occurring only once. Material: peripheral blood, obtained on day 0 of AZD1222 vaccination. These receptors came from an adult in good health. Each CDR3 is given with its conserved first and last residue. Fields, in order: CDR3 DNA, CDR3 protein, D gene, V gene, J gene, clone size. D genes are given only for firm matches. Clone size, where shown, is once, few, many, or a class for clones that have expanded.

CDR3 DNA: TGTGCCAGCAGCGGCCGACTGGTTACGCAGTATTTT
CDR3 protein: CASSGRLVTQYF
D gene: NA
V gene: TRBV11-2
J gene: TRBJ2-3
clone size: NA

CDR3 DNA: TGCGCCAGCAGCTTGGGAAGCGGGGGGTCGGTCTTC
CDR3 protein: CASSLGSGGSVF
D gene: TRBD2
V gene: TRBV5-1
J gene: TRBJ2-1
clone size: NA

CDR3 DNA: TGCAGCGTTGCCCCAGGGGGCCTGGATGGCTACACCTTC
CDR3 protein: CSVAPGGLDGYTF
D gene: TRBD1
V gene: TRBV29-1
J gene: TRBJ1-2
clone size: once

CDR3 DNA: TGTGCCAGCAGCTTAGATTGGACAGACGGGCATCAGCCCCAGCATTTT
CDR3 protein: CASSLDWTDGHQPQHF
D gene: NA
V gene: TRBV11-3
J gene: TRBJ1-5
clone size: NA

CDR3 DNA: TGTGCCAGCAGCTCACGGCGGGGGTACACAGATACGCAGTATTTT
CDR3 protein: CASSSRRGYTDTQYF
D gene: TRBD2
V gene: TRBV7-2
J gene: TRBJ2-3
clone size: NA

CDR3 DNA: TGTGCCAGTAGTTTAATAGCGACCTACAATGAGCAGTTCTTC
CDR3 protein: CASSLIATYNEQFF
D gene: NA
V gene: TRBV19
J gene: TRBJ2-1
clone size: NA

CDR3 DNA: TGTGCCAGCAGTTCTGCGCGGGCCCGTAACACCTTC
CDR3 protein: CASSSARARNTF
D gene: NA
V gene: TRBV28
J gene: TRBJ1-2
clone size: few

CDR3 DNA: TGTGCCTGGAGGGGGACAGGGGGGTTTGGCTACACCTTC
CDR3 protein: CAWRGTGGFGYTF
D gene: TRBD1
V gene: TRBV30
J gene: TRBJ1-2
clone size: NA

CDR3 DNA: TGTGCCAGCAGTCCGCCCGGGAACAACTATGGCTACACCTTC
CDR3 protein: CASSPPGNNYGYTF
D gene: NA
V gene: TRBV25-1
J gene: TRBJ1-2
clone size: NA

CDR3 DNA: TGTGCCAGCAGTTTAAGGGAAGCGGGCACCGGGGAGCTGTTTTTT
CDR3 protein: CASSLREAGTGELFF
D gene: NA
V gene: TRBV27
J gene: TRBJ2-2
clone size: few

CDR3 DNA: TGTGCCAGCAGTTACAGCGGGGGTTCTCAAGAGACCCAGTACTTC
CDR3 protein: CASSYSGGSQETQYF
D gene: TRBD2
V gene: TRBV6-5
J gene: TRBJ2-5
clone size: NA